This entry describes one T cell receptor beta chain. Its cognate antigen is unknown. The germline gives CDR1 SQVTM, CDR2 ANQGSEA. This CDR3 has 14 residues. In patients chosen for sequencing, flow cytometry had shown CD8+CD57+ cell expansion. Blood samples were obtained from patients who had received no prior therapy. The template used for profiling TCR beta VDJ and CDR3 was genomic DNA. In TCRdb, the reads were re-called with MiXCR into one record per CDR3 protein. Of some 120,000 distinct CDR3 sequences in the sample, 30% to 45% are singletons; the top ten hold about 3%. These data come from a study of CD8+CD57+ T cells in acquired aplastic anemia. Study summary: The study obtained an average of about 3.4 ug of DNA from sorted CD4+ and CD8+ cells.

Notes on the study in general: Controls and patients did not differ significantly in CD8+ Simpson's diversity. Twenty-nine shared CD8+ CDR3s appeared highly expressed within patients' immunodominant clones.

This TCR came from a human donor with aplastic anemia. The genes are TRBV29-1 and TRBJ2-7; 9 positions agree with TRBD2. What was sequenced was sorted CD4+, CD8+, or CD8+CD57+ T cells (not recorded which) from PBMCs. CDR3 protein: CIPRAGGPTYEQYF. In DNA form, the CDR3 reads TGCATCCCCCGGGCGGGGGGGCCGACCTACGAGCAGTACTTC.